This T cell receptor beta chain is drawn from a study of OX40 agonist ivuxolimab in advanced cancers. Study-wide background: Partial responses, seen in three patients, involved one hepatocellular carcinoma and two cutaneous melanomas.

There are 16 residues in the CDR3. Germline assignment: CDR1 SGHRS and CDR2 YFSETQ. V was trimmed by 0 bases and J by 4 bases, leaving 13 bases between them. TCRdb's table, derived via immunoSEQ multiplex PCR, lists solely in-frame clones and lacks some. The repertoire holds approximately 66,000 clones, approximately 81% seen once, with approximately 0.78% in the top ten. The sample was CD4+ or CD8+ T cells sorted from blood, taken in a trial of the OX40 agonist ivuxolimab. V and J are TRBV5-1 and TRBJ2-2; D uncertain. The source of this sequence is an adult with an advanced solid tumor such as melanoma, head and neck, liver or kidney cancer. CDR3 sequence reads: CASSLAATGRTGELFF. The DNA for the CDR3 is TGCGCCAGCAGCTTGGCGGCGACTGGACGCACCGGGGAGCTGTTTTTT.